This TCR beta chain was recorded in a study of blood T cell repertoires in COVID-19. The V segment lost 5 bases and the J segment 10 bases; nucleotides outside the gene matches: 5. Germline CDR1 GTSNPN, CDR2 SVGIG (reference sequence). The CDR3 consists of 11 residues. Generated by immunoSEQ multiplex PCR, the TCRdb table keeps only in-frame clones and is missing some. The table has about 370,000 clones, approximately 87% seen once. The chain combines TRBV30 with TRBJ2-1; 7 bases fit TRBD2. Sequences were obtained from peripheral blood. The TCR sequence derives from a woman in her thirties with COVID-19, enrolled during active disease. The CDR3 loop reads CAWGGLGEQFF. The CDR3 DNA follows: TGTGCCTGGGGTGGACTAGGGGAGCAGTTCTTC. Supplemented by reference TRBV30 and TRBJ2-1, the full variable domain reads SQTIHQWPATLVQPVGSPLSLECTVEGTSNPNLYWYRQAAGRGLQLLFYSVGIGQISSEVPQNLSASRPQDRQFILSSKKLLLSDSGFYLCAWGGLGEQFFGPGTRLTVL.